The sequence of this T cell receptor (beta chain) was determined in a study of T-cell memory formation after mild COVID-19. There are many counts of this clonotype. Its antigen is unknown. A single record per CDR3 protein comes from TCRdb applying MiXCR to the 5' RACE reads. The sample carries a few hundred thousand distinct CDR3 sequences, about 17% recorded once. This CDR3 is built from 15 residues. Trimming removed 2 bases from V and 1 base from J; junction bases left unmatched: 2. Study results and caveats: Contracting CD4+ clones lay largely in CM and EM, with CD8+ ones residing in EMRA. Among clones contracting day 15 to 85, CD4/CD8 was balanced, whereas later expanders leaned CD4+.

The chain links TRBV12-3 or TRBV12-4 to TRBJ2-5, with 9 bases identical to TRBD2. This sequence was found in a young man who had mild COVID-19 (a few samples of this study predate the infection). Cell type and time point are not known. The sample was PBMCs or a T cell subset sorted from them (not recorded which). The CDR3 nucleotides are TGTGCCAGCAGTTTACTAGCGGGGTCCCAAGAGACCCAGTACTTC. This codes for CASSLLAGSQETQYF.